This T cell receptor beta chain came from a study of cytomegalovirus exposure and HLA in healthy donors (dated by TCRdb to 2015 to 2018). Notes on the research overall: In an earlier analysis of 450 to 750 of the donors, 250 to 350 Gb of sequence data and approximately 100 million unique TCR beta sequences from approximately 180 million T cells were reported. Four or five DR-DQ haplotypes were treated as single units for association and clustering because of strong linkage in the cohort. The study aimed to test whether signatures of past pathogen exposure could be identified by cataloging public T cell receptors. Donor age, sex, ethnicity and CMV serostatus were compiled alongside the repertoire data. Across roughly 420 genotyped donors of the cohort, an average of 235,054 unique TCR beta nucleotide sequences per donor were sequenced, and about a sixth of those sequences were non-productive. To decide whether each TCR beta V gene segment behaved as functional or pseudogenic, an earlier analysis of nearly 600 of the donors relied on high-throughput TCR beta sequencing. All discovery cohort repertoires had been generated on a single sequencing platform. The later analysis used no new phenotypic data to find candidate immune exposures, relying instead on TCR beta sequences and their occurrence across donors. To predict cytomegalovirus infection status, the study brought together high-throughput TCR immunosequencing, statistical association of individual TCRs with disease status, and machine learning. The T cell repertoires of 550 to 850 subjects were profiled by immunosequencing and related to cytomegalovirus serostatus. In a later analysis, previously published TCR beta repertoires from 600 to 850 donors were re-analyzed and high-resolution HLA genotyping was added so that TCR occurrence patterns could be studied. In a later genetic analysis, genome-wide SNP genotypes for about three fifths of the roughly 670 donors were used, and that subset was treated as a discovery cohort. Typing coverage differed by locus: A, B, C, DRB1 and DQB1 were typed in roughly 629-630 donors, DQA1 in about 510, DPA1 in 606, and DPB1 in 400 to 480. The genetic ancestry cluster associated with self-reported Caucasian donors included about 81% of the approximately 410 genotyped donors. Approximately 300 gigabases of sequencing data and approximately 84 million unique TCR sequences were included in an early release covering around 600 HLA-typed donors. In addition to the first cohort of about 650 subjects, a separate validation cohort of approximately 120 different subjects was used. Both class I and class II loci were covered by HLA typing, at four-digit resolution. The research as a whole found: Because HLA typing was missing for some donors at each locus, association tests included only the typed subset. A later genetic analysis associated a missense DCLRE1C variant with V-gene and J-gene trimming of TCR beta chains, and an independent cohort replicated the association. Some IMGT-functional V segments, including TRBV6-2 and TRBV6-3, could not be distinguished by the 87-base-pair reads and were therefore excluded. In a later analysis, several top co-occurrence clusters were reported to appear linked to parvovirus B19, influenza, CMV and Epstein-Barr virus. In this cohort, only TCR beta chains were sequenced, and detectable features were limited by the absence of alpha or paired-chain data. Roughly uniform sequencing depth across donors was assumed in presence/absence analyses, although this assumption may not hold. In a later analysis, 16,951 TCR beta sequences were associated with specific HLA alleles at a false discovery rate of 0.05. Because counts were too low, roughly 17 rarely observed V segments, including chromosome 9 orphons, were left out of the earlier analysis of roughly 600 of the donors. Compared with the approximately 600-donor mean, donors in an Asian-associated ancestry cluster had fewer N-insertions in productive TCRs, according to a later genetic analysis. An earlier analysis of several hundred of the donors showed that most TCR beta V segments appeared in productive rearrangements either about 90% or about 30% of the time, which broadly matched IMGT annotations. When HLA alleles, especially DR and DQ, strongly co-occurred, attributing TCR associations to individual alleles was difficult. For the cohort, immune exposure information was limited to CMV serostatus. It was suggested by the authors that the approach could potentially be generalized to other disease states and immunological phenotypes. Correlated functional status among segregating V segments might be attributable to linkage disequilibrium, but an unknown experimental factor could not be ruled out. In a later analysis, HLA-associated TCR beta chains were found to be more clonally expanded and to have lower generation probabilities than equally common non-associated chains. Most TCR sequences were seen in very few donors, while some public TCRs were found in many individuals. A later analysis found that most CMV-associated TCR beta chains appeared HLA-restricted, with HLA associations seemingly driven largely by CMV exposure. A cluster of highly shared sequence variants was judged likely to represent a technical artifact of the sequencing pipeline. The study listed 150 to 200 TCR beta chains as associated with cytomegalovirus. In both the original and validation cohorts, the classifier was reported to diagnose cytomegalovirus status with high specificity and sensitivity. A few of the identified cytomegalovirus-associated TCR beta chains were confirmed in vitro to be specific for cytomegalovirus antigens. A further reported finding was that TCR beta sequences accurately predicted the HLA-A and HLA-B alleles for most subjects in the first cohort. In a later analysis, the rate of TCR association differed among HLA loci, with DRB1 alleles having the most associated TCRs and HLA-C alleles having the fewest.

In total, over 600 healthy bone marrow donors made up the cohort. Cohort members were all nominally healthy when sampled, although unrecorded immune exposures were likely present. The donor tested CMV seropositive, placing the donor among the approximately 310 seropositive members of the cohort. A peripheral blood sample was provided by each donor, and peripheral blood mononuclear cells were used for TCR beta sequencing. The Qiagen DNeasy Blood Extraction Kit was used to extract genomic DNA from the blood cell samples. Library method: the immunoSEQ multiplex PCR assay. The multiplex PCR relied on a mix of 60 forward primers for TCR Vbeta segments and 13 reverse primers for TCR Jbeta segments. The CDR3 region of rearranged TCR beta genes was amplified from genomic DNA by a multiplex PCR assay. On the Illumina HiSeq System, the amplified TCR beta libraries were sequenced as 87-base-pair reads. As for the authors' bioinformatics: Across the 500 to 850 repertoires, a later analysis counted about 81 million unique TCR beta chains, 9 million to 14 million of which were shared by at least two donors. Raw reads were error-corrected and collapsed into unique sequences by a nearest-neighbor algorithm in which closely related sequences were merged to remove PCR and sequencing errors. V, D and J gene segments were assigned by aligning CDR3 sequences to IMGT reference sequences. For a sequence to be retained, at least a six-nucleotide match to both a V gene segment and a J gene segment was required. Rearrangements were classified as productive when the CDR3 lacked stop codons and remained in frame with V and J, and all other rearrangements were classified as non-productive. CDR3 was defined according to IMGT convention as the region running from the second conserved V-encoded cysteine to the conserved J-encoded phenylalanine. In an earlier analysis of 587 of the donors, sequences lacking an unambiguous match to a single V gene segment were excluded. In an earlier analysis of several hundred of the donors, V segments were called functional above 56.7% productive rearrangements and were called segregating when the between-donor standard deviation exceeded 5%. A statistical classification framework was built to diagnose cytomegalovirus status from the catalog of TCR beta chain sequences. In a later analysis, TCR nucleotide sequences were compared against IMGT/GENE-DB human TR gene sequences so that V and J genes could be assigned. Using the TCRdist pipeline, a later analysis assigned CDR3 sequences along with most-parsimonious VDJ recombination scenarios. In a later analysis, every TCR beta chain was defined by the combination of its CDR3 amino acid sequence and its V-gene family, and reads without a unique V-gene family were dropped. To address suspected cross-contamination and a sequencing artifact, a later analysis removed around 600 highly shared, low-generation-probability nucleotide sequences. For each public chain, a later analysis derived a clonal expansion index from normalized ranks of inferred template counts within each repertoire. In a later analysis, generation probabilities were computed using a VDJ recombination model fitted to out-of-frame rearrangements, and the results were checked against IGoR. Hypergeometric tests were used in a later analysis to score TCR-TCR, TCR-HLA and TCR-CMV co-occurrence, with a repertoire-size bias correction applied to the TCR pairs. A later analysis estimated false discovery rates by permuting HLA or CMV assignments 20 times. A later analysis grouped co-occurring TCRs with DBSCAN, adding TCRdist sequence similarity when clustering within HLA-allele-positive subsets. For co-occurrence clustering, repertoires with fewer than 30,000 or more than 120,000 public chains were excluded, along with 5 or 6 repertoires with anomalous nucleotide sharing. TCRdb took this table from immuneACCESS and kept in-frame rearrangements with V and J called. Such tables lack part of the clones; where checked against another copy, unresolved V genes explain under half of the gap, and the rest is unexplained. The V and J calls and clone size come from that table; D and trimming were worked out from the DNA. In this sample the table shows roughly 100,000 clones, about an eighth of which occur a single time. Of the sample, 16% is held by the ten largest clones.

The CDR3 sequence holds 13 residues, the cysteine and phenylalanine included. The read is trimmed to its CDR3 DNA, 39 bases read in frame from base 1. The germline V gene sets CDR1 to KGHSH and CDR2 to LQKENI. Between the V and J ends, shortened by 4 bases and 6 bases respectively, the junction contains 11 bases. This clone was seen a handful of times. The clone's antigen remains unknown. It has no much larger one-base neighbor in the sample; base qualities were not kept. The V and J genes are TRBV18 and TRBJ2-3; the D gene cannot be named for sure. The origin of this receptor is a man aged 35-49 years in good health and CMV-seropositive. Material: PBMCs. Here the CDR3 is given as CASSRPSEDTQYF. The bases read TGTGCCAGCTCACGCCCTTCTGAGGATACGCAGTATTTT.